The 32 T cell receptor beta chains reported below all come from one sample, sequenced in a study of shared clonotypes between healthy human individuals. Clones were read by immunoSEQ multiplex PCR, and TCRdb kept only the in-frame ones, dropping some. The sample includes about 2.2 million clones, more than 85% of them seen just once. Naive CD8 isolation took CD45RO-negative cells positively selected for CCR7 and excluded terminally differentiated effector memory CD45RA+ cells. Sequenced material: naive CD8+ T cells from PBMCs. These receptors all stem from a man aged 18 to 29 in good health. Some clones in this sample may be carry-over from other donors' samples.

The chain links TRBV4-1 to TRBJ2-3; the D gene is possibly TRBD2 (5 bases). Germline V gene data show CDR1 as MGHRA and CDR2 as YSYEKL. Trimming cost V 0 bases and J 0 bases, with 22 bases left between them. This CDR3 has 20 residues. The CDR3 sequence is CASSQDPASDYKASTDTQYF. CDR3 bases: TGCGCCAGCAGCCAAGATCCAGCCAGCGACTACAAAGCTAGCACAGATACGCAGTATTTT.

V and J are TRBV27 and TRBJ2-1; possibly TRBD1 for D (5 bases). The CDR3 consists of 13 residues. Trimming shortened V by 5 bases and J by 6 bases, and 11 bases separated the two germline ends. CDR1 is MNHEY and CDR2 is SMNVEV in the germline V gene (reference sequence). The CDR3 region has the DNA TGTGCCAGCAGTGCTGACAGAGGCAATGAGCAGTTCTTC. Translation gives CASSADRGNEQFF.

The chain carries TRBV27 and TRBJ2-1; D remains ambiguous. CDR3 size: 14 residues. CDR1 is MNHEY, CDR2 SMNVEV, per germline (reference sequence). V lost 7 bases, J lost 5 bases, and 15 bases lay in between. CDR3 sequence (DNA): TGTGCCAGCAAAGGAAGGGCCTTGGACAATGAGCAGTTCTTC. Translation gives CASKGRALDNEQFF.

V is TRBV7-9 and J is TRBJ2-1; no clear D gene. CDR1 and CDR2 from the germline V gene are SEHNR and FQNEAQ (reference sequence). The CDR3 extends over 17 amino acids. Trimming took off 3 bases at V and 0 bases at J, with 15 bases between the two ends. CDR3 amino acids: CASSLILALVSYNEQFF. For the CDR3, the DNA is TGTGCCAGCAGCTTGATCCTGGCCCTCGTCTCCTACAATGAGCAGTTCTTC.

The chain is built from TRBV7-3 and TRBJ2-1; the match to TRBD2 covers 7 bases. Germline V lookup: CDR1 SGHTA, CDR2 FQGTGA. The CDR3 has 16 residues. V gave up 1 base and J gave up 3 bases; unmatched junction bases: 6. The CDR3 region has the DNA TGTGCCAGCAGCTTAAATCCGGGAGGACACTACAATGAGCAGTTCTTC. Translation: CASSLNPGGHYNEQFF.

This clone occurred a few times. Other nucleotide sequences from this sample produce the same CDR3. The V gene is TRBV28, the J gene TRBJ2-2; no firm D call. V lost 2 bases to trimming and J lost 0 bases, with 4 bases between them. Looked up from germline, CDR1 is MDHEN and CDR2 is SYDVKM. The CDR3 contains 14 residues. CDR3 amino acids: CASSLAANTGELFF. Here the CDR3 DNA reads TGTGCCAGCAGTTTAGCGGCGAACACCGGGGAGCTGTTTTTT.

This clone was detected a few times. The J gene is TRBJ1-5, the V gene TRBV30; TRBD1 is a possible D gene (5 bases). This CDR3 region has 13 residues. Germline CDR1 reads GTSNPN; CDR2 reads SVGIG (reference sequence). V shed 2 bases and J shed 4 bases, with 9 bases lying between them. CDR3 loop: CAWSPQENQPQHF. The CDR3 DNA follows: TGTGCCTGGAGTCCACAGGAAAATCAGCCCCAGCATTTT.

The chain joins TRBV13 to TRBJ2-5; 8 bases are shared with TRBD2. Germline-derived CDR1 and CDR2 are PRHDT and FYEKMQ (reference sequence). Trimming cost V 1 base and J 5 bases; bases outside gene matches: 9. There are 16 residues in the CDR3. CDR3 residues: CASSLAVGLVKETQYF. The CDR3 DNA sequence: TGTGCCAGCAGCTTAGCGGTGGGACTAGTGAAGGAGACCCAGTACTTC.

V usage is TRBV11-2 and J usage is TRBJ1-1; maybe TRBD1 (5 bases). This CDR3 contains 17 residues. V was clipped by 0 bases and J by 1 base, with 15 bases between them. CDR1 SGHAT and CDR2 FQNNGV come from the germline V gene. The CDR3: CASSLDGGWTPNTEAFF. The CDR3 region has the DNA TGTGCCAGCAGCTTAGATGGGGGGTGGACCCCGAACACTGAAGCTTTCTTT. Filled out from reference TRBV11-2 and TRBJ1-1, the complete variable domain reads EAGVAQSPRYKIIEKRQSVAFWCNPISGHATLYWYQQILGQGPKLLIQFQNNGVVDDSQLPKDRFSAERLKGVDSTLKIQPAKLEDSAVYLCASSLDGGWTPNTEAFFGQGTRLTVV.

The V and J genes are TRBV7-8 and TRBJ1-2; D perhaps matches TRBD1 (5 bases). Germline V gives CDR1 SGHVS, CDR2 FQNEAQ. CDR3 size: 13 residues. V was clipped by 0 bases and J by 8 bases, with 10 bases between them. Written as DNA, the CDR3 is TGTGCCAGCAGCTTAGCTGGGGGTGAGGGCTACACCTTC. Protein sequence: CASSLAGGEGYTF.

The chain links TRBV29-1 to TRBJ2-1, with no clear D. This CDR3 contains 14 residues. Germline lookup yields CDR1 SQVTM and CDR2 ANQGSEA. The V end was cut by 4 bases, the J end by 5 bases, with 15 bases between. As DNA, the CDR3 is TGCAGCGTTGTTGGACGTTCAAAAGACAATGAGCAGTTCTTC. This codes for CSVVGRSKDNEQFF.

This clone appeared a single time. CDR3 DNA: TGTGCCAGCAGCTCAAATAGCGGTGAGCAGTTCTTC. It translates to CASSSNSGEQFF. The chain recombines TRBV7-8 with TRBJ2-1, with a weak D call TRBD2 (6 bases). The CDR3 has 12 amino acids. Trimming shortened V by 4 bases and J by 9 bases, and 10 bases separated the two germline ends. Germline V gene sequence: CDR1 SGHVS, CDR2 FQNEAQ.

The gene calls are TRBV7-9 and TRBJ1-1; D call uncertain. The CDR3 has 13 amino acids. Per the germline V gene, CDR1 is SEHNR and CDR2 is FQNEAQ (reference sequence). Deletions cut 5 bases from V and 4 bases from J, with 11 bases between. The CDR3 nucleotides are TGTGCCAGCAGCGTCGGTAATCCCACTGAAGCTTTCTTT. It specifies CASSVGNPTEAFF.

In regard to this clone: Additional DNA sequences in this sample encode the identical CDR3. V gene TRBV28 combines with J gene TRBJ2-7; D perhaps matches TRBD2 (5 bases). V was cut by 2 bases and J by 0 bases, with 5 bases left in between. This CDR3 contains 13 residues. Per the germline V gene, CDR1 is MDHEN and CDR2 is SYDVKM. The CDR3 coding sequence is TGTGCCAGCAGTTTAGCGGGCTCCTACGAGCAGTACTTC. It codes for CASSLAGSYEQYF.

This chain joins TRBV5-1 and TRBJ2-1, with a possible D match to TRBD2 (5 bases). The V end was cut by 4 bases, the J end by 0 bases, with 11 bases between. In germline, CDR1 is SGHRS, CDR2 YFSETQ. The CDR3 has 15 amino acids. The CDR3 protein is CASSLDWGSYNEQFF. Here the CDR3 DNA reads TGCGCCAGCAGCCTGGACTGGGGCTCCTACAATGAGCAGTTCTTC.

This rearrangement joins TRBV5-1 to TRBJ2-7; no firm D call. Deletions cut 0 bases from V and 6 bases from J, with 7 bases between. Germline V gene lookup returns CDR1 SGHRS and CDR2 YFSETQ. The CDR3 covers 12 residues. The CDR3 region has the DNA TGCGCCAGCAGCTTGGGTTCTTTCGAGCAGTACTTC. Amino acids: CASSLGSFEQYF.

The chain links TRBV7-2 to TRBJ2-7, with 7 positions matching TRBD1. Germline CDR1 and CDR2: SGHTA and FQGNSA. Trimming cost V 5 bases and J 5 bases; bases outside gene matches: 6. CDR3 length: 13 residues. CDR3 sequence: CASSRDRANEQYF. DNA for the CDR3: TGTGCCAGCAGCAGAGACAGGGCGAACGAGCAGTACTTC.

The chain uses TRBV12-5 and TRBJ1-4; 8 bases map to TRBD1. CDR1 and CDR2 (germline): LGHNT, FRNRAP. The CDR3 loop spans 15 amino acids. V trimming: 5 bases; J trimming: 8 bases; junction bases outside the gene matches: 10. DNA for the CDR3: TGTGCTAGTGGTCCCCCGGACAGGGAGACGGAAAAACTGTTTTTT. Residues: CASGPPDRETEKLFF. Full variable domain (outside the CDR3, taken from reference TRBV12-5 and TRBJ1-4): DARVTQTPRHKVTEMGQEVTMRCQPILGHNTVFWYRQTMMQGLELLAYFRNRAPLDDSGMPKDRFSAEMPDATLATLKIQPSEPRDSAVYFCASGPPDRETEKLFFGSGTQLSVL.

The table lists this clone with a count of one. V usage is TRBV10-1 and J usage is TRBJ2-7; D is uncertain. The CDR3 contains 16 residues. Germline CDR1 reads WNHNN; CDR2 reads SYGVQD (reference sequence). V gave up 6 bases and J gave up 0 bases, with 18 bases separating them. The CDR3 bases are TGCGCCAGCAGCTCCCCCCCAGCGCCGAGCTCCTACGAGCAGTACTTC. Its protein product is CASSSPPAPSSYEQYF.

The chain employs TRBV27 and TRBJ2-1; D gene uncertain. V was cut by 2 bases and J by 4 bases, with 6 bases left in between. This CDR3 is built from 13 residues. The germline CDR1 and CDR2 sequences are MNHEY and SMNVEV (reference sequence). This chain's CDR3 is CASSLIDYNEQFF. The DNA of the CDR3 is TGTGCCAGCAGTTTAATCGATTACAATGAGCAGTTCTTC.

Concerning this clone: A read error may account for a junction end that differs from germline. This chain uses TRBV28 with TRBJ2-7; 7 bases line up with TRBD2. CDR1 is MDHEN and CDR2 is SYDVKM in the germline V gene. This CDR3 contains 14 residues. The CDR3 loop is CASSFGLGGGSPDF. The CDR3 DNA reads TGTGCCAGCAGTTTTGGCCTCGGCGGGGGATCCCCGGACTTC.

V and J are TRBV19 and TRBJ2-1; 9 nucleotides line up with TRBD2. Trimming took 5 bases from V and 5 from J; bases not matched to a gene: 7. The CDR3 sequence is 15 residues long. The germline V gene encodes CDR1 LNHDA and CDR2 SQIVND (reference sequence). CDR3 region: CASSPWLAGNNEQFF. The CDR3 DNA reads TGTGCCAGTAGTCCGTGGCTAGCGGGAAACAATGAGCAGTTCTTC.

The chain joins TRBV29-1 to TRBJ1-2; no reliable D call. The CDR3 is made up of 12 amino acids. In germline, CDR1 is SQVTM, CDR2 ANQGSEA. V gave up 6 bases and J gave up 2 bases, with 10 bases separating them. CDR3 DNA sequence: TGCAGCGTCTCCACAGAAAACTATGGCTACACCTTC. Translation gives CSVSTENYGYTF.

The chain couples TRBV27 to TRBJ2-5; D unclear. Trimming left V 7 bases short and J 4 bases short, with 7 bases between. Germline CDR1 and CDR2: MNHEY and SMNVEV (reference sequence). This CDR3 comprises 11 residues. The CDR3 DNA is TGTGCCAGCATGGTCGGAGAGACCCAGTACTTC. Translation gives CASMVGETQYF.

The rearrangement uses TRBV27 and TRBJ2-7, with D tentatively TRBD2 (6 bases). With 2 bases removed from V and 5 bases from J, the gap between germline ends came to 19 bases. CDR3 length equals 16 residues. The germline gives CDR1 MNHEY, CDR2 SMNVEV (reference sequence). Here the CDR3 DNA reads TGTGCCAGCAGTTTACTGACTAGGGCCCTAGCCAACGAGCAGTACTTC. This encodes CASSLLTRALANEQYF.

The chain links TRBV10-3 to TRBJ2-1, with 12 bases identical to TRBD2. The CDR3 sequence is 16 residues long. V lost 1 base to trimming and J lost 8 bases; unmatched junction nucleotides: 6. CDR1 and CDR2 from the germline V gene are ENHRY and SYGVKD. The CDR3 spells CAISELAGLAGDEQFF. DNA of the CDR3: TGTGCCATCAGTGAGTTAGCGGGACTAGCGGGCGATGAGCAGTTCTTC.

The V and J genes are TRBV7-6 and TRBJ2-7; weak D call: TRBD2 (6 bases). The V gene's germline CDR1 is SGHVS and CDR2 FNYEAQ. V gave up 5 bases and J gave up 5 bases, with 13 bases separating them. This CDR3 spans 13 amino acids. In nucleotides, the CDR3 is TGTGCCAGCAGCGCGGCGGGGCTCGACGAGCAGTACTTC. This gives the protein CASSAAGLDEQYF.

The chain links TRBV27 to TRBJ2-2; possibly TRBD1 for D (6 bases). Per the germline V gene, CDR1 is MNHEY and CDR2 is SMNVEV (reference sequence). Trimming removed 1 base from V and 5 bases from J, with 14 bases in between. The CDR3 contains 16 residues. CDR3 protein: CASSLLKTGLTGELFF. The CDR3 region has the DNA TGTGCCAGCAGTTTATTAAAAACAGGGTTGACCGGGGAGCTGTTTTTT.

The chain is built from TRBV6-6 and TRBJ1-2; D uncertain. This CDR3 region has 15 residues. V was pared by 2 bases and J by 1 base, with 11 bases between. Germline CDR1 MNHNY, CDR2 SVGAGI (reference sequence). The CDR3 nucleotides are TGTGCCAGCAGTTACCTGGCAGGAATTAACTATGGCTACACCTTC. Translation: CASSYLAGINYGYTF.

Regarding this clone: Other DNA sequences in this sample translate to the same CDR3. This chain connects TRBV4-1 to TRBJ2-1, with 7 positions matching TRBD2. The CDR3 runs to 14 residues. The germline gives CDR1 MGHRA, CDR2 YSYEKL. The J segment lost 3 bases and the V segment lost 3 bases, leaving 2 bases of the junction unmatched. DNA for the CDR3: TGCGCCAGCAGCCAGGCTAGCGGCTACAATGAGCAGTTCTTC. It yields the protein CASSQASGYNEQFF.

The chain couples TRBV27 to TRBJ2-1, with 12 positions matching TRBD2. Germline V gene sequence: CDR1 MNHEY, CDR2 SMNVEV (reference sequence). The CDR3 length is 16 residues. The J segment lost 8 bases and the V segment lost 1 base, leaving 6 bases of the junction unmatched. The CDR3 DNA reads TGTGCCAGCAGTTTATTGACTAGCGGGAGTGTGGATGAGCAGTTCTTC. As protein: CASSLLTSGSVDEQFF.

There are a few counts of this clone. Here the CDR3 DNA reads TGTGCCAGCAGGCAGGGGGTTGAAGCTTTCTTT. Translation gives CASRQGVEAFF. The J gene is TRBJ1-1, the V gene TRBV5-4; 7 positions agree with TRBD1. V shed 5 bases, J shed 7 bases, and the junction held 2 bases outside the gene matches. CDR3 length equals 11 residues. Per the germline V gene, CDR1 is SGHNT and CDR2 is YYREEE (reference sequence).